A selection of T cell receptor beta chains follows, all from one sample in a study of T cells in Graves' hyperthyroidism and ophthalmopathy. TCRdb reanalysed the multiplex PCR reads using MiXCR and keeps one entry per CDR3 protein. The sample shows some 690,000 distinct CDR3 sequences, about 18% of them seen only once. Sequenced sample: blood. Receptors were obtained from a man aged 50 or older with Graves' hyperthyroidism. The CDR3 runs from the conserved cysteine through the conserved F or W. The D gene is left open where the match is weak. Clone size is stated in some rows and not others, as once, few, many or a class when expanded.

j_call v_call d_call clone_size cdr3_aa cdr3_nt
TRBJ1-2 TRBV10-3 . few CAISRDGLVYTF TGTGCCATCAGTCGGGACGGCCTAGTCTACACCTTC
TRBJ2-5 TRBV19 . . CASSVQRQETQYF TGTGCCAGTAGCGTTCAGCGGCAAGAGACCCAGTACTTC
TRBJ2-3 TRBV6-2/TRBV6-3 . . CASSYSIQEPLETDTQYF TGTGCCAGCAGTTACTCGATACAGGAACCCCTCGAGACAGATACGCAGTATTTT
TRBJ2-7 TRBV30 . . CAWNRGQDEQYF TGTGCCTGGAACCGGGGGCAGGACGAGCAGTACTTC
TRBJ2-2 TRBV24-1 TRBD1 many CATSSGTALSGELFF TGTGCCACCAGTTCCGGGACAGCCTTATCCGGGGAGCTGTTTTTT
TRBJ2-5 TRBV3-1 TRBD1 many CASSLDRAETQYF TGTGCCAGCAGCCTCGACAGGGCAGAGACCCAGTACTTC
TRBJ2-7 TRBV2 . . CASSPLGPKGGTPSYEQYF TGTGCCAGCTCACCCCTGGGACCCAAGGGGGGAACCCCGTCCTACGAGCAGTACTTC
TRBJ1-1 TRBV29-1 . . CSAEGHMNTEAFF TGCAGCGCGGAGGGCCATATGAACACTGAAGCTTTCTTT
TRBJ2-3 TRBV30 TRBD2 . CAWSDQEGLAGGTDAQYF TGTGCCTGGAGTGATCAAGAGGGACTAGCGGGAGGGACAGATGCGCAGTATTTT
TRBJ1-2 TRBV28 . . CASSRPLNYGYTF TGTGCCAGCAGTCGACCACTGAACTATGGCTACACCTTC
TRBJ2-1 TRBV20-1 TRBD2 . CSASTPLGGLAGAYNEQFF TGCAGTGCTAGTACTCCCTTGGGGGGACTAGCGGGAGCCTACAATGAGCAGTTCTTC
TRBJ2-1 TRBV12-3/TRBV12-4 . many CASRGDGGYNEQFF TGTGCCAGCAGGGGGGACGGCGGGTACAATGAGCAGTTCTTC
TRBJ2-7 TRBV28 TRBD1 . CASSQTGAAGLYEQYF TGTGCCAGCAGCCAAACAGGGGCCGCCGGCCTTTACGAGCAGTACTTC
TRBJ2-3 TRBV12-3/TRBV12-4 TRBD2 few CASRKTSGTSRTDTQYF TGTGCCAGCCGGAAGACTAGCGGGACCTCGCGCACAGATACGCAGTATTTT